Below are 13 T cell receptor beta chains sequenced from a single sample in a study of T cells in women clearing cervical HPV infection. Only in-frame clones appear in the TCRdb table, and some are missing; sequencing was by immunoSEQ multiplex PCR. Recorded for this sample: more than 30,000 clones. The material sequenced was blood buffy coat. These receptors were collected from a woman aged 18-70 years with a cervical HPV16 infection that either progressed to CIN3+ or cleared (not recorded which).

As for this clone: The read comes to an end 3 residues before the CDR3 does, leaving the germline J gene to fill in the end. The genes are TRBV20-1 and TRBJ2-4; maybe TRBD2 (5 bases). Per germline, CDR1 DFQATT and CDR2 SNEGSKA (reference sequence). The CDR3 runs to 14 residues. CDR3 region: CSAGISERQETQYF. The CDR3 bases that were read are TGCAGTGCGGGGATCTCCGAGCGGCAAGAGACT.

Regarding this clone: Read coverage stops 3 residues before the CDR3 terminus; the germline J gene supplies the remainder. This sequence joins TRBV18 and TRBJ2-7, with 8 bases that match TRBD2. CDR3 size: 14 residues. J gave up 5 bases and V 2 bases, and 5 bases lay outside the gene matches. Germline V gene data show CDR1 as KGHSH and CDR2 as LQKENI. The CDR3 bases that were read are TGTGCCAGCTCACCAGGGACTAGTGCCCACGAG. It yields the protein CASSPGTSAHE. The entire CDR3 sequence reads CASSPGTSAHEQYF. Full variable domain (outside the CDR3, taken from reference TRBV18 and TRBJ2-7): NAGVMQNPRHLVRRRGQEARLRCSPMKGHSHVYWYRQLPEEGLKFMVYLQKENIIDESGMPKERFSAEFPKEGPSILRIQQVVRGDSAAYFCASSPGTSAHEQYFGPGTRLTVT.

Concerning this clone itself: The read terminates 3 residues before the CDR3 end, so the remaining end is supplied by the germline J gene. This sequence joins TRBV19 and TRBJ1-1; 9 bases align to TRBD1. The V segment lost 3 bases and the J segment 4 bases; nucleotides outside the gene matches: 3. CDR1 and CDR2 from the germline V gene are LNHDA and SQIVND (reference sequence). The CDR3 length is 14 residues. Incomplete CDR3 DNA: TGTGCCAGTAGTATGGGACAGGGTGGCACTGAA. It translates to CASSMGQGGTE. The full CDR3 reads CASSMGQGGTEAFF.

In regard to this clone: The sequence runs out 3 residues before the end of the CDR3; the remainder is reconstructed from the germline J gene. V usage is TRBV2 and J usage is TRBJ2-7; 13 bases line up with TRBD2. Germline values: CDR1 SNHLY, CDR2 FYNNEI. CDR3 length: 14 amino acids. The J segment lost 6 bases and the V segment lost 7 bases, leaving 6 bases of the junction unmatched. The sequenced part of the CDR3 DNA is TGTGCCAGCACCCGACTAGCGGGAGGCCCCGAG. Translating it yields CASTRLAGGPE. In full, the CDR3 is CASTRLAGGPEQYF.

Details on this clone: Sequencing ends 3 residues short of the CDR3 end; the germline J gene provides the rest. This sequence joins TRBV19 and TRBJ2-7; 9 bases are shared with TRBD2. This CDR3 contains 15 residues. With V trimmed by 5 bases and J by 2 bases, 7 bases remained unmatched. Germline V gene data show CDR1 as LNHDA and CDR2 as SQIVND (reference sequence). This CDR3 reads CASSPIAGVPYEQYF. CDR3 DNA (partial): TGTGCCAGTAGTCCCATAGCGGGAGTCCCCTACGAG.

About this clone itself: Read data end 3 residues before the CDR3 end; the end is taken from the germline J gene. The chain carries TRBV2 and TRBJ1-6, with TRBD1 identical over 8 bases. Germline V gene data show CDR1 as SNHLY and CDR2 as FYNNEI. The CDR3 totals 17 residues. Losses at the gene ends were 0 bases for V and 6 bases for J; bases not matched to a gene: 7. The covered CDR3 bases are TGTGCCAGCAGTGAAGCGACAGGGGCCCGGGGTAATTCACCC. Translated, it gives CASSEATGARGNSP. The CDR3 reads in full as CASSEATGARGNSPLHF.

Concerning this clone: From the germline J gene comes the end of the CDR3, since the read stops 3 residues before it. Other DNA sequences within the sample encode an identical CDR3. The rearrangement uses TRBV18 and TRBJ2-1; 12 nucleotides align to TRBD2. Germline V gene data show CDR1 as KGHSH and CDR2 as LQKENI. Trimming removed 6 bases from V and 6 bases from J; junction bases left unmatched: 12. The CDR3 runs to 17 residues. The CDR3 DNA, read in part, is TGTGCCAGCTCCCCCGCCGGACTAGCGGGAACCCGCAATGAG. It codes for CASSPAGLAGTRNE. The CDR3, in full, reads CASSPAGLAGTRNEQFF.

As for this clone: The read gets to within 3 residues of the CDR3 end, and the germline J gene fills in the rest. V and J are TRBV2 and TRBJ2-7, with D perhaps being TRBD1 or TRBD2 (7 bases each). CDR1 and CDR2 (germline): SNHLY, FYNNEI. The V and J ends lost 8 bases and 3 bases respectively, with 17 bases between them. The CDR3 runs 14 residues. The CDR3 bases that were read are TGTGCCAGCCTCAGCGGGACAGCAGACTACGAG. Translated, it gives CASLSGTADYE. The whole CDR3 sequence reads CASLSGTADYEQYF.

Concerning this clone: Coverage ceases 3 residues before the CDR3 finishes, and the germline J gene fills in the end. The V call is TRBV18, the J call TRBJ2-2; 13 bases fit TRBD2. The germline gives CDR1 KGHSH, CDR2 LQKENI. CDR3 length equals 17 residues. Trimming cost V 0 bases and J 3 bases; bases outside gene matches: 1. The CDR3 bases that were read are TGTGCCAGCTCACCACCGGGACTAGCGGGATACACCGGGGAG. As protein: CASSPPGLAGYTGE. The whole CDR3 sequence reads CASSPPGLAGYTGELFF.

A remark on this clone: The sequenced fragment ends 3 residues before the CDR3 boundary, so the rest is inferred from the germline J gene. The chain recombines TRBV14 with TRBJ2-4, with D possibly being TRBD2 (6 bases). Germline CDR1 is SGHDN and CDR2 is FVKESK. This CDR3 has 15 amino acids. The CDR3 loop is CASSSRRAGWGFQYF. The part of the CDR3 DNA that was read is TGTGCCAGCAGCTCTCGGAGGGCAGGGTGGGGTTTT.

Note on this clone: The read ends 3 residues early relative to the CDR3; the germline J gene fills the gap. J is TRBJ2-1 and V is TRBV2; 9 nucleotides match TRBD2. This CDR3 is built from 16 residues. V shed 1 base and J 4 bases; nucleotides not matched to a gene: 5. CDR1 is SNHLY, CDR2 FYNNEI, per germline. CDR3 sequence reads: CASSEGLAGLYNEQFF. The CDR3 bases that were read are TGTGCCAGCAGTGAAGGGCTAGCGGGACTATACAATGAG.

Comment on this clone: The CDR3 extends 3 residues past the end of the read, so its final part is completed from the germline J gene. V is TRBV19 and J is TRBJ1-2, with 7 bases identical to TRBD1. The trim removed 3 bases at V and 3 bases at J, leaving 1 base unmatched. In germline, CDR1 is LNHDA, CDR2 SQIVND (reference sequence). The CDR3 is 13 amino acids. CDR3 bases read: TGTGCCAGTAGTATCGGGACAGACTATGGC. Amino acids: CASSIGTDYG. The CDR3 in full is CASSIGTDYGYTF.

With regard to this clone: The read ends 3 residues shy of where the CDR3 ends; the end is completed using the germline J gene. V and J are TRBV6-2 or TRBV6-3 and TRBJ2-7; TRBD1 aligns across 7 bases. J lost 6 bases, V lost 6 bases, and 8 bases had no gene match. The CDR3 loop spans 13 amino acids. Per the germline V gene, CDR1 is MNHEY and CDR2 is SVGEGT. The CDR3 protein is CASRGQTGREQYF. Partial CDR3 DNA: TGTGCCAGCAGGGGACAGACAGGGCGCGAG.